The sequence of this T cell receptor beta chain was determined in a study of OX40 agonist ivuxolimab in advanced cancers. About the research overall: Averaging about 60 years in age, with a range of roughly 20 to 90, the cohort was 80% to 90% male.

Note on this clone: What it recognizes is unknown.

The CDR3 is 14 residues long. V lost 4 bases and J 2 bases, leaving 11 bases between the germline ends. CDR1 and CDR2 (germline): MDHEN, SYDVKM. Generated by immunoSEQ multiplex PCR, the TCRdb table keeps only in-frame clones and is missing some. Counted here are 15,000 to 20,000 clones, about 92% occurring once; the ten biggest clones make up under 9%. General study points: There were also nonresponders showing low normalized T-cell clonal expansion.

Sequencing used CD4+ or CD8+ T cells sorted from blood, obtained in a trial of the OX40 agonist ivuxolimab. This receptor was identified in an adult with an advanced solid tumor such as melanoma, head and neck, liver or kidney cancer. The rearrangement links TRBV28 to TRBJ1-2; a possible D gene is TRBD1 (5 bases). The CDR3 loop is CASSSPGRNYGYTF. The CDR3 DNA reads TGTGCCAGCAGTTCTCCGGGACGGAACTATGGCTACACCTTC.